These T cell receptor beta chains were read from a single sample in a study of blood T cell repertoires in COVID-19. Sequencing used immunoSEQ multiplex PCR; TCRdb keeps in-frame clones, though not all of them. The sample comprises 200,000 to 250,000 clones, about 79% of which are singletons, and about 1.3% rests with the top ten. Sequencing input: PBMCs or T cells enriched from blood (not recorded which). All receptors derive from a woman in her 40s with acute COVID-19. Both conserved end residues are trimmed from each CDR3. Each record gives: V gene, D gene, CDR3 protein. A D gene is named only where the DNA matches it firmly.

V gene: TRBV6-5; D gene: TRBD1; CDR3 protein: ASVAAGGLREQY
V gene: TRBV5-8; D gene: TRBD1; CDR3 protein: ASSLDMTGSQPQH
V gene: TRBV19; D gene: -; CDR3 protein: ASSKDRDYYSGYT
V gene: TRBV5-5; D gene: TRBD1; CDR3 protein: ASRMAGTVGAF
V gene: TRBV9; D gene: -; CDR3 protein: ASSVDQGQNYEQY
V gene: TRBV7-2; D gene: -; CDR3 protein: ASSPRLVSRNEQF
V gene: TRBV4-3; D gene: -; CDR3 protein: ASSQGRWTEAF
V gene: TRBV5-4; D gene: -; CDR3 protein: ASSEPGEGGGNTIY
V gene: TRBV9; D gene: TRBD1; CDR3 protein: ASSPSPSTGGGPEAF
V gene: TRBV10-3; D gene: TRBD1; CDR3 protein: ATKASPGTDSYEQY
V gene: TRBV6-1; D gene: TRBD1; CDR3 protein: ASSEGQGQLYGYT
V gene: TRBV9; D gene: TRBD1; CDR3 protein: ASSKQQGTPDTQY
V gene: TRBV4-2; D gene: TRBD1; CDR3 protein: ASSPREQGAREQY
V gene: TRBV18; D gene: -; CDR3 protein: ASSPPMAQGEKLF
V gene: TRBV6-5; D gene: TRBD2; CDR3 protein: ASSKREGDNEQF
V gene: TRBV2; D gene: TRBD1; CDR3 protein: ASSLDRGRQETQY
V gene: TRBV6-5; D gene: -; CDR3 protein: ASSLTGGEQF
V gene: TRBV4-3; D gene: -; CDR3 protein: ASSQERRGRWGSNEKLF
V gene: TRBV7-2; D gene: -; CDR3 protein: ASGPTVANYGYT
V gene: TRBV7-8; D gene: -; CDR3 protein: ASSLARANYGYT
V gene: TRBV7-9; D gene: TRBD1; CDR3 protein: ASSTMDRGHGYT
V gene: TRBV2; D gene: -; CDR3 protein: ASTVTTEAF
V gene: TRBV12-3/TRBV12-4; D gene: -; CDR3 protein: ATREGTGGYT
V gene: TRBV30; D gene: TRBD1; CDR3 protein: AWSVQGTEAF
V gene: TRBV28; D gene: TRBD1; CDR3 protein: ASSLEGARGYT
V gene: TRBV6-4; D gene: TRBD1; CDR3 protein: ASTPRDSLAKNIQY
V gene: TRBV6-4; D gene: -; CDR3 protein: ASSGRGGSYNEQF
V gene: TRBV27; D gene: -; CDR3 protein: ASSLQGSNQPQH
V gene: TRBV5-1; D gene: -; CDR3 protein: ASINQETQY
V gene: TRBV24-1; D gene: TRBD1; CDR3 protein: ATSRGQGDAQGNSPLH
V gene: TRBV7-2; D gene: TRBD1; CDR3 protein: ASSLEGQSNEKLF
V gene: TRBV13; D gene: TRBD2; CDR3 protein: ASSRGTSAFSYEQY
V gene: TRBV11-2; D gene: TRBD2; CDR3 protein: ASSLAGTMRTGELF
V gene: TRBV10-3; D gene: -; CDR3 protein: AISDSQVTGELF
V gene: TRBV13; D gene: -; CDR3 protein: ASSSPGLSTYEQY
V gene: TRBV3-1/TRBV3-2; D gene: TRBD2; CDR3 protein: ASSPGTSGYEQY